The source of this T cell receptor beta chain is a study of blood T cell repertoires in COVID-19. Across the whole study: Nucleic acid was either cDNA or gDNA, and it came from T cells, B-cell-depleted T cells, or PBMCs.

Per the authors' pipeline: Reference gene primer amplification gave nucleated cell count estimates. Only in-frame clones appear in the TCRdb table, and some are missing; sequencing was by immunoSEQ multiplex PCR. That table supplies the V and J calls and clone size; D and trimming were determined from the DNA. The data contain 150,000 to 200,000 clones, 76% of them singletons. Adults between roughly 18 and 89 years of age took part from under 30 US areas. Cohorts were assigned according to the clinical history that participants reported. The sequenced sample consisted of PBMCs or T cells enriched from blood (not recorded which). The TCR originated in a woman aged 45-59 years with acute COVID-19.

CDR3 sequence reads: CASSSDRGQWNEKLFF. The CDR3 bases are TGTGCCAGCAGCTCGGACAGGGGGCAGTGGAATGAAAAACTGTTTTTT. The chain links TRBV7-8 to TRBJ1-4; 11 bases fit TRBD1. The V and J ends lost 4 bases and 5 bases, in that order; junction bases with no gene match: 6. In germline, CDR1 is SGHVS, CDR2 FQNEAQ. The CDR3 sequence is 16 residues long.